This is a list of T cell receptor beta chains from one sample in a study of blood T cell repertoires in COVID-19. Sequencing used immunoSEQ multiplex PCR; TCRdb keeps in-frame clones, though not all of them. The data show around 51,000 clones, around 86% seen once. The sample was peripheral blood. Receptors originate from a woman of 80 years or more with acute or convalescent COVID-19. Both conserved end residues are part of each CDR3. D genes are given only for firm matches. Size tells how often a clone was seen (once, few, many) or the class of an expanded clone, and some rows leave it out.

>.|TRBV7-2|TRBJ2-1|TRBD2
CASSLRTSGAGGEQFF
TGTGCCAGCAGCTTACGGACTAGCGGGGCTGGGGGTGAGCAGTTCTTC
>.|TRBV7-9|TRBJ1-5|.
CAKIGQGKQPQHF
TGTGCCAAAATAGGGCAGGGAAAACAGCCCCAGCATTTT
>.|TRBV6-2/TRBV6-3|TRBJ1-2|.
CASSSPTGSYGYTF
TGTGCCAGCAGTTCCCCCACAGGGAGCTATGGCTACACCTTC
>.|TRBV19|TRBJ2-1|TRBD2
CASNQLAGLNEQFF
TGTGCCAGTAACCAACTAGCGGGGCTCAATGAGCAGTTCTTC
>.|TRBV19|TRBJ1-2|.
CASSIGEAYGYTF
TGTGCCAGTAGCATAGGGGAGGCCTATGGCTACACCTTC
>.|TRBV3-1/TRBV3-2|TRBJ1-1|.
CASSQETLNTEAFF
TGTGCCAGCAGCCAAGAAACACTGAACACTGAAGCTTTCTTT
>.|TRBV6-5|TRBJ2-1|.
CASRSQGTNEQFF
TGTGCCAGCAGGTCACAGGGTACGAATGAGCAGTTCTTC
>few|TRBV3-1/TRBV3-2|TRBJ2-2|TRBD2
CASSQERGIRELFF
TGTGCCAGCAGCCAAGAGCGGGGGATTAGGGAGCTGTTTTTT
>.|TRBV27|TRBJ2-3|.
CASSLQETDTQYF
TGTGCCAGCAGTTTACAGGAAACAGATACGCAGTATTTT
>few|TRBV2|TRBJ1-2|.
CASRPGGASGYTF
TGTGCCAGCAGACCTGGGGGCGCGAGTGGCTACACCTTC
>.|TRBV13|TRBJ1-4|.
CASSLGLGGLPGEKLFF
TGTGCCAGCAGCTTAGGCCTTGGGGGCCTCCCGGGAGAAAAACTGTTTTTT
>.|TRBV2|TRBJ2-5|TRBD2
CASSPLAGPLGAQYF
TGTGCCAGCAGTCCTCTAGCGGGGCCCCTGGGGGCCCAGTACTTC